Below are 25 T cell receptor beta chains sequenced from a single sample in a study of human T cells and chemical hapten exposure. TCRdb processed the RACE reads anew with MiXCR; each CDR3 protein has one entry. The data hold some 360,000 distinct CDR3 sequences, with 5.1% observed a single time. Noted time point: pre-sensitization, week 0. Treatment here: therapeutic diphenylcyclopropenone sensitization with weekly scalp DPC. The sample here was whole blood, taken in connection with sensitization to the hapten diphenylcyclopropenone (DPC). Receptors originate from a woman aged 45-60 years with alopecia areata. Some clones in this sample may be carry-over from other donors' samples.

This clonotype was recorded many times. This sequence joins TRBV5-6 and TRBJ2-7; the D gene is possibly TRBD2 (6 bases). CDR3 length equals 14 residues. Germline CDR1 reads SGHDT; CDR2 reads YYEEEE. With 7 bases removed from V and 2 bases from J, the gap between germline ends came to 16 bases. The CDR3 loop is CASQLRGTTYEQYF. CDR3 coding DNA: TGTGCCAGCCAGCTGCGGGGAACGACCTACGAGCAGTACTTC.

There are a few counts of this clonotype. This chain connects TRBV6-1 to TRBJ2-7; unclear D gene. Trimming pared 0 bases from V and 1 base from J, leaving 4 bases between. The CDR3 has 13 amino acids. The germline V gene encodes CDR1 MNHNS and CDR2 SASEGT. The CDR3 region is CASSEAGSYEQYF. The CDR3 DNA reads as TGTGCCAGCAGTGAAGCTGGGTCCTACGAGCAGTACTTC.

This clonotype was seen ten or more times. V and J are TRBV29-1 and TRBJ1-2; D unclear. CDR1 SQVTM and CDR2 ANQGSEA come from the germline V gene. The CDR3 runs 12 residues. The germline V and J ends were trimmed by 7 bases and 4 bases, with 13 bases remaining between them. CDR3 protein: CSASNGLYGYTF. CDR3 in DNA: TGCAGCGCCAGTAACGGGCTCTATGGCTACACCTTC.

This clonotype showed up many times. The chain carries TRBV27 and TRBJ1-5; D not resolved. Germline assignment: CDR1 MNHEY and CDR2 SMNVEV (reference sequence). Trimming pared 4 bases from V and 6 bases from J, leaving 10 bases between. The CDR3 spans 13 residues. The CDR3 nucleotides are TGTGCCAGCAGTTCCGGACTATCTCAGCCCCAGCATTTT. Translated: CASSSGLSQPQHF.

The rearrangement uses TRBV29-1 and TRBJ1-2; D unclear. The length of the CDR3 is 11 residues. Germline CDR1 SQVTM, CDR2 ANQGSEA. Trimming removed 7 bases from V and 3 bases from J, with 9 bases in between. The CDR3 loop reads CSANSDYGYTF. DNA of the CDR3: TGCAGCGCTAACAGTGACTATGGCTACACCTTC. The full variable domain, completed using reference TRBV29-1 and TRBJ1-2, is SAVISQKPSRDICQRGTSLTIQCQVDSQVTMMFWYRQQPGQSLTLIATANQGSEATYESGFVIDKFPISRPNLTFSTLTVSNMSPEDSSIYLCSANSDYGYTFGSGTRLTVV.

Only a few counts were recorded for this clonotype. The CDR3 region has the DNA TGCAGTGCTAGGGCCGTGTATCGGGAGGATCAGTTCTTC. Translated, it gives CSARAVYREDQFF. J is TRBJ2-1 and V is TRBV20-1, with 7 nucleotides matching TRBD2. The CDR3 contains 13 residues. CDR1 and CDR2 (germline): DFQATT, SNEGSKA (reference sequence). The J segment lost 13 bases and the V segment lost 3 bases, leaving 12 bases of the junction unmatched.

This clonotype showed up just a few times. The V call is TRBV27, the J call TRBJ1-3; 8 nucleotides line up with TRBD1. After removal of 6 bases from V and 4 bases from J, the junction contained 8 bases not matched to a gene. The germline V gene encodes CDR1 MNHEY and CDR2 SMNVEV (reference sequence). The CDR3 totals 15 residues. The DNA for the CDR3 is TGTGCCAGCAGGAGCCAGGGGGCGCAAGGAAACACCATATATTTT. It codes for CASRSQGAQGNTIYF.

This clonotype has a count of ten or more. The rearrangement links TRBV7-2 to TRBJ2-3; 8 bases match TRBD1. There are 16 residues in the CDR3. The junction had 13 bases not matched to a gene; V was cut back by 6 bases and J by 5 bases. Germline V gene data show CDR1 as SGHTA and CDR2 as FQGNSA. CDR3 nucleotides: TGTGCCAGCAGTCCTAACTCCCAGGGGGCCATAGATACGCAGTATTTT. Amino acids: CASSPNSQGAIDTQYF.

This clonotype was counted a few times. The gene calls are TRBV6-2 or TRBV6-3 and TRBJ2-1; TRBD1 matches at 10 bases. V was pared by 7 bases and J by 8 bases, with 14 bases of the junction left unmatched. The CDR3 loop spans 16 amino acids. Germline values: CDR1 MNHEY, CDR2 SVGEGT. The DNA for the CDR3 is TGTGCCAGCACCCCCCGCGGGACAGGGGTAAATCATGAGCAGTTCTTC. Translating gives CASTPRGTGVNHEQFF.

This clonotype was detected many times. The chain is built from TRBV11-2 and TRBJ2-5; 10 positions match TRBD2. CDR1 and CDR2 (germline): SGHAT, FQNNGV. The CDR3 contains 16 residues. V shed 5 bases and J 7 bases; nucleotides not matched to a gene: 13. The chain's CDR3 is CASSLSGTSALWTQYF. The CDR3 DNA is TGTGCCAGCAGCCTGTCCGGGACTAGCGCTTTGTGGACCCAGTACTTC. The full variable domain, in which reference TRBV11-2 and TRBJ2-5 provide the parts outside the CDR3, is EAGVAQSPRYKIIEKRQSVAFWCNPISGHATLYWYQQILGQGPKLLIQFQNNGVVDDSQLPKDRFSAERLKGVDSTLKIQPAKLEDSAVYLCASSLSGTSALWTQYFGPGTRLLVL.

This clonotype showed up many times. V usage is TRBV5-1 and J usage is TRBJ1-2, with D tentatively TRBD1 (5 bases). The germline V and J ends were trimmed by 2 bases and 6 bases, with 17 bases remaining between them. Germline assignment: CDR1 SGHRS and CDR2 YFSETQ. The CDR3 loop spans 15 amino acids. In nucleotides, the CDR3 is TGCGCCAGCAGCTTCATAGTGGGGGGATCGGATGGCTACACCTTC. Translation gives CASSFIVGGSDGYTF.

DNA for the CDR3: TGTGCCAGCAGCCAAGATACGACTCCAAGAGCGCTGTTTTTT. Protein product: CASSQDTTPRALFF. The V and J genes are TRBV3-1 and TRBJ2-2; D is unclear. CDR1 is LGHDT, CDR2 YNNKEL, per germline (reference sequence). Trimming left V 0 bases short and J 13 bases short, with 15 bases between. This CDR3 spans 14 amino acids.

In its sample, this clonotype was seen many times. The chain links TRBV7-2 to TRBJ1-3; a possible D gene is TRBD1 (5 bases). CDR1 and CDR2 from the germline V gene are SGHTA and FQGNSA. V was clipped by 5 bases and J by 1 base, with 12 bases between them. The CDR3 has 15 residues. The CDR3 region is CASSRDVLSGNTIYF. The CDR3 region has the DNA TGTGCCAGCAGCCGGGACGTTCTTTCTGGAAACACCATATATTTT. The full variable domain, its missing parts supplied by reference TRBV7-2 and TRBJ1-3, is GAGVSQSPSNKVTEKGKDVELRCDPISGHTALYWYRQSLGQGLEFLIYFQGNSAPDKSGLPSDRFSAERTGGSVSTLTIQRTQQEDSAVYLCASSRDVLSGNTIYFGEGSWLTVV.

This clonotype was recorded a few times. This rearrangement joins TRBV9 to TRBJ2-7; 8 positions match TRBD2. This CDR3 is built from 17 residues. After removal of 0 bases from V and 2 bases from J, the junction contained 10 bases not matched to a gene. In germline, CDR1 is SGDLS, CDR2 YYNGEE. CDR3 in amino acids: CASSVGIERGKAYEQYF. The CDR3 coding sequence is TGTGCCAGCAGCGTAGGTATCGAGCGGGGGAAAGCCTACGAGCAGTACTTC.

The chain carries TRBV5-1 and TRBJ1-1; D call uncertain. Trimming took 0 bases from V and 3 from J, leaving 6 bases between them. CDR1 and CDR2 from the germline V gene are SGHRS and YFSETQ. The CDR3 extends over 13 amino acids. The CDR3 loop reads CASSLEQDTEAFF. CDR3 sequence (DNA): TGCGCCAGCAGCTTGGAACAAGACACTGAAGCTTTCTTT.

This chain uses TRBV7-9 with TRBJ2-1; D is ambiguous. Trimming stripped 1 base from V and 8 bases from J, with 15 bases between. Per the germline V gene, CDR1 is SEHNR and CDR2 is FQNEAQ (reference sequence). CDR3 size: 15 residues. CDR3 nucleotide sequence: TGTGCCAGCAGCTTAGAAGGTGGCCAACTGTATGAGCAGTTCTTC. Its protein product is CASSLEGGQLYEQFF.

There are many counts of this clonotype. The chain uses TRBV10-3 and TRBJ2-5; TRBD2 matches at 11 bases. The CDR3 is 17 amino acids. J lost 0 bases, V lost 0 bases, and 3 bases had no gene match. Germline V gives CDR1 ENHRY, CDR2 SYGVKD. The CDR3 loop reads CAISESWTSGYQETQYF. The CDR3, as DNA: TGTGCCATCAGTGAGTCGTGGACTAGCGGGTACCAAGAGACCCAGTACTTC.

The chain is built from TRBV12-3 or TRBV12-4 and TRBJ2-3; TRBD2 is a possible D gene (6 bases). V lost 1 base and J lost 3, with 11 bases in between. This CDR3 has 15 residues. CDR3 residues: CASSLEGRLTDTQYF. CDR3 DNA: TGTGCCAGCAGTTTAGAGGGGAGGCTAACAGATACGCAGTATTTT.

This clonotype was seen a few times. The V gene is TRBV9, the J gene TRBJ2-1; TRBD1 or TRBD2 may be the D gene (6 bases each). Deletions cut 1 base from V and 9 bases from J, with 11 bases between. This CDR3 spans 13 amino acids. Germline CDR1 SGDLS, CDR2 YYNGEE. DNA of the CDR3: TGTGCCAGCAGCGTATCGGAGGGGGGTGAGCAGTTCTTC. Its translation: CASSVSEGGEQFF.

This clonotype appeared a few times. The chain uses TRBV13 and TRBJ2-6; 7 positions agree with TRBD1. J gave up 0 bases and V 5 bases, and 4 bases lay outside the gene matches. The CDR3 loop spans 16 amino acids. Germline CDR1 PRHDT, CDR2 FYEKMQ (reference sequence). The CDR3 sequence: CASSKGAVSGANVLTF. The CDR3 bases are TGTGCCAGCAGCAAGGGGGCTGTCTCTGGGGCCAACGTCCTGACTTTC.

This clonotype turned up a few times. CDR3 residues: CASSFKPTGPGNTIYF. In DNA, the CDR3 is TGTGCCAGCAGTTTCAAACCGACAGGGCCTGGAAACACCATATATTTT. The J gene is TRBJ1-3, the V gene TRBV28, with 7 positions matching TRBD1. This CDR3 has 16 amino acids. Losses at the gene ends were 3 bases for V and 2 bases for J; bases not matched to a gene: 7. CDR1 is MDHEN and CDR2 is SYDVKM in the germline V gene.

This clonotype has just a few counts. The CDR3 loop reads CASSTRTGENGYTF. The DNA of the CDR3 is TGTGCCAGCAGTACCCGGACAGGGGAGAATGGCTACACCTTC. This chain connects TRBV6-1 to TRBJ1-2, with TRBD1 matching 9 bases. The CDR3 spans 14 residues. The germline V gene encodes CDR1 MNHNS and CDR2 SASEGT. The J segment lost 6 bases and the V segment lost 5 bases, leaving 7 bases of the junction unmatched.

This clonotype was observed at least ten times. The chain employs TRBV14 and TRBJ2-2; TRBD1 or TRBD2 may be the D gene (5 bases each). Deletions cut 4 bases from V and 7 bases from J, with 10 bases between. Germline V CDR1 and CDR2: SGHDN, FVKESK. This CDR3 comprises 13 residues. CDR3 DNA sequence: TGTGCCAGCAGCCCCGGGACCCGCGGGGAGCTGTTTTTT. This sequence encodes CASSPGTRGELFF.

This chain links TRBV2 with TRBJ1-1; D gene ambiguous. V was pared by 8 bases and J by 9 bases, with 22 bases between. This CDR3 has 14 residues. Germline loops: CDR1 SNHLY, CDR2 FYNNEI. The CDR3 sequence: CASEDVLMARQAFF. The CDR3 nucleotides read TGTGCCAGCGAGGACGTACTTATGGCCAGACAAGCTTTCTTT.

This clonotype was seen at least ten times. The CDR3 is CASSFAGGRFKNIQYF. As DNA, the CDR3 is TGTGCCAGCAGTTTTGCAGGGGGACGGTTCAAAAACATTCAGTACTTC. V is TRBV28 and J is TRBJ2-4; 7 nucleotides line up with TRBD1. V lost 3 bases, J lost 3 bases, and 8 bases stayed unmatched. This CDR3 contains 16 residues. Germline assignment: CDR1 MDHEN and CDR2 SYDVKM.